Below are 20 T cell receptor beta chains sequenced from a single sample in a study of control samples from healthy donors and cancer patients (dated by TCRdb to the early 2020s). Receptors were amplified or captured by the immunoSEQ multiplex PCR assay. Imported from immuneACCESS, the table was reduced by TCRdb to in-frame sequences with V and J called. These copies leave out some clones; in studies compared against another copy, an unresolved V gene accounts for under half, and the cause of the remainder is not known. Present in this sample are 200,000 to 250,000 clones, about 94% of which were seen just once. Approximately 1.5% of the sample lies in the top ten. What was sequenced was blood. The receptors originated from a man over 45 in good health.

This chain uses TRBV19 with TRBJ1-1; TRBD1 agrees at 7 bases. The CDR3 runs to 15 residues. CDR1 and CDR2 (germline): LNHDA, SQIVND (reference sequence). Unmatched junction bases numbered 9, after V lost 7 bases and J lost 1 base. CDR3 DNA sequence: TGTGCCAGTACCCGAAGGACAGGAGCGAACACTGAAGCTTTCTTT. It specifies CASTRRTGANTEAFF.

The V call is TRBV19, the J call TRBJ2-2, with D unclear. Trimming shortened V by 4 bases and J by 4 bases, and 1 base separated the two germline ends. The CDR3 length is 11 residues. The germline gives CDR1 LNHDA, CDR2 SQIVND (reference sequence). The CDR3 sequence is CASSTTGELFF. In DNA, the CDR3 is TGTGCCAGTAGTACCACCGGGGAGCTGTTTTTT.

The chain is built from TRBV6-5 and TRBJ1-4; 9 nucleotides agree with TRBD1. The CDR3 consists of 14 residues. The trim removed 6 bases at V and 4 bases at J, leaving 3 bases unmatched. Germline V lookup: CDR1 MNHEY, CDR2 SVGAGI. The chain's CDR3 is CASRPGQGNEKLFF. The DNA for the CDR3 is TGTGCCAGCAGGCCGGGACAGGGTAATGAAAAACTGTTTTTT.

This rearrangement joins TRBV19 to TRBJ1-4; D might be TRBD1 (5 bases). Deletions cut 1 base from V and 0 bases from J, with 9 bases between. This CDR3 is 16 amino acids long. The V gene's germline CDR1 is LNHDA and CDR2 SQIVND (reference sequence). Here the CDR3 DNA reads TGTGCCAGTAGTATAGGGCAGGGCGCAACTAATGAAAAACTGTTTTTT. Translated: CASSIGQGATNEKLFF.

The chain has TRBV5-1 and TRBJ1-2; 7 positions agree with TRBD1. V lost 5 bases and J lost 7; bases outside the gene matches: 17. The CDR3 extends over 16 amino acids. The germline V gene has CDR1 SGHRS and CDR2 YFSETQ. The CDR3 loop is CASSSSSLNRGGGYTF. The CDR3 DNA reads as TGCGCCAGCAGTAGTTCTTCCTTAAACAGGGGCGGTGGCTACACCTTC.

This chain joins TRBV4-1 and TRBJ1-5; D not resolved. With 0 bases removed from V and 9 bases from J, the gap between germline ends came to 12 bases. CDR1 and CDR2 from the germline V gene are MGHRA and YSYEKL. This CDR3 is 14 amino acids long. As DNA, the CDR3 is TGCGCCAGCAGCCAAGATCGGGTCTGGGGGCCCCAGCATTTT. Translated: CASSQDRVWGPQHF.

The rearrangement joins TRBV7-9 to TRBJ2-6; tentatively, D is TRBD2 (6 bases). The germline gives CDR1 SEHNR, CDR2 FQNEAQ (reference sequence). The CDR3 loop spans 15 amino acids. V lost 2 bases and J 2 bases, leaving 7 bases between the germline ends. The CDR3 DNA reads as TGTGCCAGCAGCTTATGGGGGGCTGGGGCCAACGTCCTGACTTTC. It specifies CASSLWGAGANVLTF.

V is TRBV4-2 and J is TRBJ2-7, with D unclear. Germline CDR1 and CDR2: LGHNA and YNFKEQ. This CDR3 is built from 13 residues. Trimming pared 6 bases from V and 0 bases from J, leaving 9 bases between. CDR3 nucleotide sequence: TGTGCCAGCAGACTGCATAGCTCCTACGAGCAGTACTTC. Protein sequence: CASRLHSSYEQYF.

The rearrangement uses TRBV6-5 and TRBJ1-1, with D perhaps matching TRBD1 (6 bases). This CDR3 is 14 amino acids long. Germline-derived CDR1 and CDR2 are MNHEY and SVGAGI. The ends were cut back, 5 bases at V and 6 bases at J, with 16 bases in the middle. For the CDR3, the DNA is TGTGCCAGCAGTCCGTCCACAGGGTTCGCTGAAGCTTTCTTT. It codes for CASSPSTGFAEAFF.

The chain employs TRBV9 and TRBJ2-1, with D possibly matching TRBD2 (5 bases). From germline, CDR1 is SGDLS and CDR2 YYNGEE. The CDR3 has 16 residues. The V end was cut by 0 bases, the J end by 2 bases, with 12 bases between. The CDR3 region is CASSVAPGSAYNEQFF. CDR3 sequence (DNA): TGTGCCAGCAGCGTAGCTCCGGGATCGGCCTACAATGAGCAGTTCTTC.

This clone was seen a single time. The chain uses TRBV5-1 and TRBJ2-2; 13 nucleotides agree with TRBD2. Germline V CDR1 and CDR2: SGHRS, YFSETQ. V trimming: 1 base; J trimming: 4 bases; junction bases outside the gene matches: 1. The CDR3 has 16 amino acids. The CDR3, as DNA: TGCGCCAGCAGCTTGACTAGCGGGGGGGCCACCGGGGAGCTGTTTTTT. It is translated as CASSLTSGGATGELFF. Looking up the rest from reference TRBV5-1 and TRBJ2-2 gives the full variable domain: KAGVTQTPRYLIKTRGQQVTLSCSPISGHRSVSWYQQTPGQGLQFLFEYFSETQRNKGNFPGRFSGRQFSNSRSEMNVSTLELGDSALYLCASSLTSGGATGELFFGEGSRLTVL.

This clone was counted between two and nine times. CDR3 loop: CASSYRALPVNTEAFF. As DNA, the CDR3 is TGTGCCAGCAGTTATAGGGCCTTACCGGTGAACACTGAAGCTTTCTTT. The chain joins TRBV6-5 to TRBJ1-1; D is uncertain. The CDR3 is made up of 16 amino acids. Trimming stripped 3 bases from V and 0 bases from J, with 14 bases between. Per germline, CDR1 MNHEY and CDR2 SVGAGI.

The rearrangement links TRBV5-4 to TRBJ1-6, with D maybe TRBD1 (6 bases). Germline lookup yields CDR1 SGHNT and CDR2 YYREEE (reference sequence). The V and J ends lost 9 bases and 6 bases respectively, with 16 bases between them. The CDR3 extends over 14 amino acids. The CDR3 loop is CATTRGQANSPLHF. CDR3 DNA sequence: TGTGCCACCACCAGGGGACAAGCTAATTCACCCCTCCACTTT.

The rearrangement links TRBV28 to TRBJ1-1, with D uncertain. Looked up from germline, CDR1 is MDHEN and CDR2 is SYDVKM. V lost 6 bases to trimming and J lost 4 bases, with 9 bases between them. This CDR3 spans 12 amino acids. This CDR3 reads CASRDLGTEAFF. As DNA, the CDR3 is TGTGCCAGCAGGGACCTGGGCACTGAAGCTTTCTTT.

The chain uses TRBV18 and TRBJ1-2, with D possibly being TRBD1 (6 bases). The ends were cut back, 0 bases at V and 4 bases at J, with 9 bases in the middle. CDR3 size: 14 residues. Germline V gene sequence: CDR1 KGHSH, CDR2 LQKENI. The CDR3: CASSPPSGVYGYTF. In DNA, the CDR3 is TGTGCCAGCTCACCACCGTCAGGGGTCTATGGCTACACCTTC.

The genes are TRBV7-9 and TRBJ1-5, with D unclear. V lost 4 bases to trimming and J lost 5 bases, with 9 bases between them. The germline gives CDR1 SEHNR, CDR2 FQNEAQ (reference sequence). This CDR3 is 13 amino acids long. CDR3 DNA: TGTGCCAGCAGCTACGTCAATGATCAGCCCCAGCATTTT. It specifies CASSYVNDQPQHF.

The chain uses TRBV18 and TRBJ1-5; D is perhaps TRBD1 (5 bases). Trimming stripped 2 bases from V and 6 bases from J, with 11 bases between. This CDR3 is built from 14 residues. Germline CDR1 is KGHSH and CDR2 is LQKENI. CDR3 amino acids: CASSPSRVPQPQHF. CDR3 sequence (DNA): TGTGCCAGCTCACCAAGCAGGGTGCCTCAGCCCCAGCATTTT.

This clone was picked up one time. The V gene is TRBV7-2, the J gene TRBJ2-7, with 8 bases matching TRBD2. The CDR3 is made up of 15 amino acids. Germline assignment: CDR1 SGHTA and CDR2 FQGNSA. The trim removed 5 bases at V and 0 bases at J, leaving 6 bases unmatched. The CDR3 bases are TGTGCCAGCAGCCCGACTAGCGCGAGCTCCTACGAGCAGTACGTC. Translation: CASSPTSASSYEQYV.

V usage is TRBV5-1 and J usage is TRBJ2-5, with D tentatively TRBD1 (6 bases). This CDR3 contains 17 residues. Trimming removed 4 bases at V and 1 base at J, with 20 bases between. CDR1 and CDR2 (germline): SGHRS, YFSETQ. Written as DNA, the CDR3 is TGCGCCAGCAGCCTAAGTACAGGGAGAAGTCGCCAAGAGACCCAGTACTTC. It encodes CASSLSTGRSRQETQYF.

The chain combines TRBV28 with TRBJ2-6; TRBD1 matches 9 bases. The CDR3 loop spans 15 amino acids. Germline CDR1 and CDR2: MDHEN and SYDVKM. Germline trimming cut 6 bases from V and 2 bases from J; bases unmatched to any gene: 2. CDR3 sequence: CASSTGGTGANVLTF. The CDR3 nucleotides are TGTGCCAGCAGCACAGGGGGCACTGGGGCCAACGTCCTGACTTTC. Combining the CDR3 with reference TRBV28 and TRBJ2-6 gives the whole variable domain DVKVTQSSRYLVKRTGEKVFLECVQDMDHENMFWYRQDPGLGLRLIYFSYDVKMKEKGDIPEGYSVSREKKERFSLILESASTNQTSMYLCASSTGGTGANVLTFGAGSRLTVL.